Presented here are 5 T cell receptor beta chains from one specimen sequenced in a study of CD8 T cells in Susac syndrome. Random hexamers were used to reverse transcribe the RNA input (about 0.45 to 1 ug). TCRdb reanalysed the immunoSEQ multiplex PCR reads using MiXCR and keeps one entry per CDR3 protein. The top ten clones hold 0.12% of a sample with around 190,000 distinct CDR3 sequences, roughly 94% of them seen once. Sequencing was carried out using CD4+ T cells from PBMCs. Every receptor here comes from a human donor with Susac syndrome.

This chain uses TRBV6-5 with TRBJ1-6, with D tentatively TRBD1 (6 bases). Trimming cost V 2 bases and J 7 bases, with 18 bases left between them. Germline V CDR1 and CDR2: MNHEY, SVGAGI. This CDR3 is 17 amino acids long. This CDR3 reads CASSYDGGRGGNSPLHF. In DNA, the CDR3 is TGTGCCAGCAGTTACGACGGGGGGCGCGGAGGAAATTCACCCCTCCACTTT.

This rearrangement joins TRBV5-1 to TRBJ2-3; maybe TRBD2 (6 bases). CDR1 and CDR2 from the germline V gene are SGHRS and YFSETQ. The CDR3 has 14 amino acids. V was clipped by 3 bases and J by 2 bases, with 10 bases between them. In DNA, the CDR3 is TGCGCCAGCAGCTCGGGGGAAGTCACAGATACGCAGTATTTT. Translating gives CASSSGEVTDTQYF.

The chain employs TRBV7-9 and TRBJ2-1; D may be TRBD2 (5 bases). Trimming took off 2 bases at V and 1 base at J, with 6 bases between the two ends. Germline lookup yields CDR1 SEHNR and CDR2 FQNEAQ (reference sequence). The CDR3 runs 14 residues. CDR3 sequence reads: CASSLTRSYNEQFF. CDR3 sequence (DNA): TGTGCCAGCAGCTTAACTAGGTCCTACAATGAGCAGTTCTTC.

J is TRBJ2-2 and V is TRBV29-1, with D possibly being TRBD1 (6 bases). Germline V gene data show CDR1 as SQVTM and CDR2 as ANQGSEA. The ends were cut back, 8 bases at V and 3 bases at J, with 16 bases in the middle. The CDR3 extends over 14 amino acids. This chain's CDR3 is CSSRAGVDTGELFF. CDR3 nucleotide sequence: TGCAGCTCCAGGGCAGGGGTGGACACCGGGGAGCTGTTTTTT.

The V call is TRBV24-1, the J call TRBJ2-1; the D is unclear. The CDR3 has 13 residues. Germline V gene sequence: CDR1 KGHDR, CDR2 SFDVKD. Trimming left V 3 bases short and J 7 bases short, with 9 bases between. In nucleotides, the CDR3 is TGTGCCACCAGTGATCCTAGTCGGAATGAGCAGTTCTTC. Its translation: CATSDPSRNEQFF.